Sequencing of this T cell receptor (beta chain) was carried out in a study of CD8 T cells in ankylosing spondylitis. CDR1 is SQVTM, CDR2 ANQGSEA, per germline. The CDR3 runs to 13 residues. V was cut by 0 bases and J by 5 bases, with 11 bases left in between. This clonotype was found many times. Antigen specificity is unknown. TCRdb reprocessed the 5' RACE reads with MiXCR, giving one entry per CDR3 protein. In the table there are about 130,000 distinct CDR3 sequences, roughly 9% of which are singletons. General study findings and limits: Ankylosing spondylitis blood appeared to be characterized by a TCR beta motif of about eight highly homologous variants. Reports say disease-linked clones showed up significantly more in matched ankylosing spondylitis synovial fluid. Disease-linked clones bore a CD8+ phenotype and were relatively rare in peripheral blood.

This chain connects TRBV29-1 to TRBJ2-7; no reliable D call. Source material: blood, either unsorted or a sorted T cell fraction (not recorded which). This receptor was obtained from a male donor with ankylosing spondylitis or in good health (not recorded which). CDR3 loop: CSVEDWQVNEQYF. In DNA form, the CDR3 reads TGCAGCGTTGAAGATTGGCAGGTCAACGAGCAGTACTTC.